Below are 10 T cell receptor beta chains sequenced from a single sample in a study of molecular identifiers for immune sequencing clone quantification. TCRdb recomputed calls from the PCR reads with MiXCR, one row per CDR3 protein. The sample lists 550,000 to 750,000 distinct CDR3 sequences, about 20% occurring once. Sequenced sample: naive CD8+ T cells from blood, with Jurkat cell RNA spiked in. Specified subset: FACS-sorted CD8+CD4-CCR7+CD45RA+ naive T cells. The receptors here all came from a human donor in good health. Some libraries in this study had Jurkat cell RNA spiked in.

This clonotype has at least ten counts. The CDR3 DNA reads as TGTGCCAGCAGTTACAGGGGGCGGGAAGAGACCCAGTACTTC. Its protein product is CASSYRGREETQYF. V and J are TRBV12-3 or TRBV12-4 and TRBJ2-5, with 9 bases that match TRBD1. The CDR3 covers 14 residues. The V and J ends lost 4 bases and 3 bases, in that order; junction bases with no gene match: 3.

This clonotype was counted many times. This chain uses TRBV7-9 with TRBJ1-3; D possibly corresponds to TRBD1 (5 bases). With 2 bases removed from V and 6 bases from J, the gap between germline ends came to 11 bases. This CDR3 region has 14 residues. Germline CDR1 reads SEHNR; CDR2 reads FQNEAQ (reference sequence). The CDR3 spells CASSLSGAENTIYF. In nucleotides, the CDR3 is TGTGCCAGCAGCTTATCCGGGGCAGAAAACACCATATATTTT. Together with reference TRBV7-9 and TRBJ1-3, the CDR3 gives the full variable domain: DTGVSQNPRHKITKRGQNVTFRCDPISEHNRLYWYRQTLGQGPEFLTYFQNEAQLEKSRLLSDRFSAERPKGSFSTLEIQRTEQGDSAMYLCASSLSGAENTIYFGEGSWLTVV.

A remark on this clonotype: This may stem from a read error, because a much larger clone lies one nucleotide away. The CDR3 DNA is TGTGCCAGCAGTGACAAAGCGGGGCCCACAGATACGCAGTGTTTT. Its translation: CASSDKAGPTDTQCF. This chain connects TRBV6-5 to TRBJ2-3, with 7 bases that match TRBD2. The CDR3 extends over 15 amino acids. CDR1 and CDR2 from the germline V gene are MNHEY and SVGAGI.

Remarks on this clonotype: A much larger clone lies a single base off, so this may be a read error. J is TRBJ1-3 and V is TRBV20-1; D remains ambiguous. Germline assignment: CDR1 DFQATT and CDR2 SNEGSKA (reference sequence). This CDR3 is 15 amino acids long. CDR3 loop: CSARDLYGSGSTIYF. The CDR3 DNA sequence: TGCAGTGCTAGAGATTTGTACGGCTCTGGAAGCACCATATATTTT.

As regards this clonotype: A much larger clone differs by one base, so this may be a read error. The chain is built from TRBV20-1 and TRBJ1-1; 9 bases fit TRBD1. Germline CDR1 and CDR2: DFQATT and SNEGSKA (reference sequence). J gave up 4 bases and V 1 base, and 4 bases lay outside the gene matches. The CDR3 totals 14 residues. The CDR3 bases are TGCAGTGCTAGAGGCACGACAGGGGGCACTGAAGCTTTCTTT. It specifies CSARGTTGGTEAFF.

This clonotype was counted at least ten times. The CDR3, as DNA: TGTGCCAGCAGTTTAATCGGGGGCAATCAGCCCCAGCATTTT. It is translated as CASSLIGGNQPQHF. The rearrangement uses TRBV27 and TRBJ1-5, with no clear D. The CDR3 is made up of 14 amino acids. Germline V gene lookup returns CDR1 MNHEY and CDR2 SMNVEV (reference sequence). Trimming took off 2 bases at V and 2 bases at J, with 7 bases between the two ends.

This clonotype occurred many times. The chain carries TRBV19 and TRBJ2-7; perhaps TRBD1 as D (5 bases). The CDR3 is made up of 14 amino acids. V was cut by 5 bases and J by 5 bases, with 16 bases left in between. Per germline, CDR1 LNHDA and CDR2 SQIVND (reference sequence). Here the CDR3 DNA reads TGTGCCAGTAGTGACAGTGACGACCTTGACGAGCAGTACTTC. It codes for CASSDSDDLDEQYF.

In its sample, this clonotype was seen many times. This chain connects TRBV10-2 to TRBJ2-6; D remains unclear. V lost 6 bases to trimming and J lost 5 bases, with 8 bases between them. Germline V CDR1 and CDR2: WSHSY, SAAADI. This CDR3 has 13 amino acids. The CDR3 DNA is TGCGCCAGCAGCATCGGCTGGGCCAACGTCCTGACTTTC. This gives the protein CASSIGWANVLTF.

Comment on this clonotype: The germline gene is not matched at one end of the junction; a read error may be the cause. V usage is TRBV14 and J usage is TRBJ2-1; TRBD1 is a possible D gene (5 bases). Germline V gene data show CDR1 as SGHDN and CDR2 as FVKESK. The CDR3 runs 16 residues. CDR3 residues: CASSQEGRVNYSEQFF. CDR3 in DNA: TGTGCCAGCAGCCAAGAAGGCAGGGTGAACTACAGTGAGCAGTTCTTC.

In its sample, this clonotype was seen many times. The chain links TRBV4-3 to TRBJ2-6, with D uncertain. The CDR3 totals 16 residues. Trimming took off 3 bases at V and 2 bases at J, with 11 bases between the two ends. Per germline, CDR1 LGHNA and CDR2 YSLEER. The CDR3 reads CASSHRWPAGANVLTF. CDR3 coding DNA: TGCGCCAGCAGCCATAGATGGCCAGCTGGGGCCAACGTCCTGACTTTC.